The TCR beta chain described here comes from a study of technical replicates of blood from a handful of donors (dated by TCRdb to the late 2010s). V loses 8 bases at its end and J loses 10 bases; junction bases beyond the gene matches: 12. From the cysteine through the phenylalanine, the CDR3 covers 13 amino acids. Here the CDR3 DNA is all that survives: 39 bases in frame from base 1. From a lookup of the germline V gene, CDR1 and CDR2 are MNHNS and SASEGT. Libraries were made using the immunoSEQ multiplex PCR assay. TCRdb re-hosts the immuneACCESS table, in-frame sequences only. Its copies lack some clones; in the studies checked, an unresolved V gene accounts for under half of them, and the cause for the rest is not known. The sample records around 79,000 clones, roughly 92% of which are singletons. Under 0.3% of the sample is taken by the ten largest. Turning to this clone: The antigen it binds to is not known. Nothing much larger sits one base from this clone, and base qualities are not available.

This clonotype was sampled from a human donor in good health. Sequenced sample: T cells isolated from PBMCs. The chain links TRBV6-1 with TRBJ2-5; 8 central nucleotides agree with TRBD1. The CDR3 region has the sequence CASGRQGRGGQYF. The DNA is as follows: TGTGCCAGCGGCAGACAGGGGCGTGGGGGCCAGTACTTC.